What follows are 13 T cell receptor beta chains derived from one specimen sequenced in a study of blood T cell repertoires in COVID-19. Measured with immunoSEQ multiplex PCR; TCRdb has only the in-frame clones, and not every one. The sample comprises about 140,000 clones, more than 75% of which are singletons, and about 5.8% rests with the top ten. The sequencing input was peripheral blood. The receptor source for this set is a human donor in a cohort sampled during active COVID-19.

J is TRBJ2-7 and V is TRBV7-9, with 7 nucleotides matching TRBD1. The V gene end was trimmed by 4 bases and the J gene end by 6 bases; junction bases not matched to a gene: 12. CDR1 and CDR2 from the germline V gene are SEHNR and FQNEAQ (reference sequence). This CDR3 region has 15 residues. The CDR3 sequence is CASSSPRDSHTEQYF. For the CDR3, the DNA is TGTGCCAGCAGCTCCCCACGGGACAGTCACACCGAGCAGTACTTC.

The chain links TRBV5-4 to TRBJ1-6; TRBD1 might be the D (6 bases). CDR3 length: 14 residues. Looked up from germline, CDR1 is SGHNT and CDR2 is YYREEE (reference sequence). Trimming shortened V by 4 bases and J by 7 bases, and 12 bases separated the two germline ends. CDR3 DNA: TGTGCCAGCAGCCGTACAGGGAGAAATTCACCCCTCCACTTT. Translating gives CASSRTGRNSPLHF.

This chain joins TRBV2 and TRBJ2-7, with TRBD2 identical over 12 bases. Losses at the gene ends were 4 bases for V and 2 bases for J; bases not matched to a gene: 0. CDR3 length: 14 residues. Germline values: CDR1 SNHLY, CDR2 FYNNEI. CDR3 coding DNA: TGTGCCAGCAGTGGGACTAGCGGGGCCTACGAGCAGTACTTC. It specifies CASSGTSGAYEQYF.

The genes are TRBV2 and TRBJ2-3; tentatively, D is TRBD1 (6 bases). CDR1 and CDR2 (germline): SNHLY, FYNNEI. V dropped 8 bases and J dropped 0 bases, with 15 bases sitting between them. The CDR3 sequence is 15 residues long. This chain's CDR3 is CASSFWTASTDTQYF. CDR3 DNA: TGTGCCAGCTCCTTTTGGACAGCCAGCACAGATACGCAGTATTTT.

This chain links TRBV4-1 with TRBJ1-4, with TRBD1 identical over 11 bases. V trimming: 3 bases; J trimming: 7 bases; junction bases outside the gene matches: 7. The germline gives CDR1 MGHRA, CDR2 YSYEKL. The CDR3 is made up of 16 amino acids. The CDR3 reads CASSHLRGTGGEKLFF. The CDR3 region has the DNA TGCGCCAGCAGCCACCTGAGGGGGACAGGGGGTGAAAAACTGTTTTTT.

This clone occurred once. The chain couples TRBV2 to TRBJ2-5, with 14 bases that match TRBD2. CDR3 length: 15 amino acids. Per the germline V gene, CDR1 is SNHLY and CDR2 is FYNNEI. With V trimmed by 6 bases and J by 3 bases, 3 bases remained unmatched. The CDR3 spells CASSPGLAGEETQYF. Here the CDR3 DNA reads TGTGCCAGCAGCCCGGGACTAGCGGGAGAAGAGACCCAGTACTTC. Together with reference TRBV2 and TRBJ2-5, the CDR3 gives the full variable domain: EPEVTQTPSHQVTQMGQEVILRCVPISNHLYFYWYRQILGQKVEFLVSFYNNEISEKSEIFDDQFSVERPDGSNFTLKIRSTKLEDSAMYFCASSPGLAGEETQYFGPGTRLLVL.

This clone has just one count. The V gene is TRBV15, the J gene TRBJ1-1; D is undetermined. Looked up from germline, CDR1 is LNHNV and CDR2 is YYDKDF (reference sequence). CDR3 length: 15 residues. Trimming took off 7 bases at V and 4 bases at J, with 19 bases between the two ends. CDR3 amino acids: CATNSFRGKSTEAFF. CDR3 bases: TGTGCCACCAACTCATTCCGGGGAAAGAGCACTGAAGCTTTCTTT.

The V call is TRBV19, the J call TRBJ1-1; D remains unclear. This CDR3 spans 14 amino acids. Germline loops: CDR1 LNHDA, CDR2 SQIVND (reference sequence). Trimming removed 3 bases from V and 1 base from J, with 9 bases in between. CDR3 nucleotide sequence: TGTGCCAGTAGTATTTCCGGTGGGAACACTGAAGCTTTCTTT. Translating it yields CASSISGGNTEAFF.

This clone was seen just once. Here the CDR3 DNA reads TGTGCCAGCAGCCCCGGACTGTACACCGGGGAGCTGTTTTTT. Amino acid sequence: CASSPGLYTGELFF. The gene calls are TRBV5-4 and TRBJ2-2; D might be TRBD2 (5 bases). With 4 bases removed from V and 3 bases from J, the gap between germline ends came to 10 bases. Per the germline V gene, CDR1 is SGHNT and CDR2 is YYREEE (reference sequence). This CDR3 contains 14 residues.

The chain uses TRBV11-2 and TRBJ2-1; 9 bases are shared with TRBD2. The CDR3 spans 14 residues. CDR1 and CDR2 (germline): SGHAT, FQNNGV. DNA of the CDR3: TGTGCTGTCTCGCGGGAGGGCCTCTACAATGAGCAGTTCTTC. This gives the protein CAVSREGLYNEQFF. Using reference TRBV11-2 and TRBJ2-1 for the parts outside the CDR3, the full variable domain is EAGVAQSPRYKIIEKRQSVAFWCNPISGHATLYWYQQILGQGPKLLIQFQNNGVVDDSQLPKDRFSAERLKGVDSTLKIQPAKLEDSAVYLCAVSREGLYNEQFFGPGTRLTVL.

This chain uses TRBV27 with TRBJ1-1; D is perhaps TRBD1 (5 bases). The germline V gene encodes CDR1 MNHEY and CDR2 SMNVEV (reference sequence). Trimming left V 4 bases short and J 1 base short, with 7 bases between. The CDR3 sequence is 13 residues long. CDR3 loop: CASSSGGNTEAFF. The DNA of the CDR3 is TGTGCCAGCAGTTCGGGGGGGAACACTGAAGCTTTCTTT.

This clone showed up just once. The chain couples TRBV30 to TRBJ2-3, with D perhaps matching TRBD1 (5 bases). The germline V gene has CDR1 GTSNPN and CDR2 SVGIG (reference sequence). Trimming pared 7 bases from V and 1 base from J, leaving 18 bases between. The CDR3 runs to 15 residues. The CDR3: CASSLTKGGTDTQYF. For the CDR3, the DNA is TGTGCCTCGTCCCTAACGAAAGGGGGCACAGATACGCAGTATTTT.

This chain connects TRBV5-1 to TRBJ1-1, with no clear D. V was trimmed by 0 bases and J by 4 bases, leaving 16 bases between them. This CDR3 has 16 amino acids. In germline, CDR1 is SGHRS, CDR2 YFSETQ. CDR3 sequence: CASSLDNPGYGTEAFF. CDR3 coding DNA: TGCGCCAGCAGCTTGGATAATCCCGGTTACGGCACTGAAGCTTTCTTT.